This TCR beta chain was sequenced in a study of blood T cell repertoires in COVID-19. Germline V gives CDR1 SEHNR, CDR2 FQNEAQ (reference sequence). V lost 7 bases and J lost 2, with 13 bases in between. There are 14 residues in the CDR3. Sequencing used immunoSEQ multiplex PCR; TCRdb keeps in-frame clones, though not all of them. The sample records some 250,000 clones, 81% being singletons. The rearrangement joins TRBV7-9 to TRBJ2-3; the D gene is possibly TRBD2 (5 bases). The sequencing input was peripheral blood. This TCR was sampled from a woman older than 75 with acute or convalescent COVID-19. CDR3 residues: CASTPTSPTDTQYF. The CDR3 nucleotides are TGTGCCAGCACCCCCACTAGTCCCACAGATACGCAGTATTTT.